The clone carrying this T cell receptor (beta chain) has more than one count but fewer than ten. Investigators prepared the TCR beta libraries by applying iRepertoire HTBI primers and Arm-PCR of CDR3 regions. TCRdb ran MiXCR on the multiplex PCR reads and lists one entry per CDR3 protein. The sample shows about 660,000 distinct CDR3 sequences, 30% of them seen only once. This record belongs to a study of regulatory T cells in long-lasting Graves disease. As for the study in general: Over 5 years of antithyroid drugs plus positive TSH receptor antibodies defined persistent Graves' disease.

Time point indicated: persistent/refractory GD, antithyroid drugs over 5 years with positive TRAb. RNA isolated from PBMCs was used to make the TCR library. Trimming took 0 bases from V and 0 from J; bases not matched to a gene: 5. The germline gives CDR1 SGHRS, CDR2 YFSETQ. The CDR3 extends over 17 amino acids. This TCR was recovered from a female donor with Graves disease. The source material was peripheral blood mononuclear cells (PBMCs), sampled when the disease was refractory, from a patient treated with antithyroid drugs. The rearrangement joins TRBV5-1 to TRBJ1-4, with TRBD1 matching over 7 bases. The CDR3 loop is CASSLEVGTATNEKLFF. Written as DNA, the CDR3 is TGCGCCAGCAGCTTGGAGGTCGGGACAGCAACTAATGAAAAACTGTTTTTT.